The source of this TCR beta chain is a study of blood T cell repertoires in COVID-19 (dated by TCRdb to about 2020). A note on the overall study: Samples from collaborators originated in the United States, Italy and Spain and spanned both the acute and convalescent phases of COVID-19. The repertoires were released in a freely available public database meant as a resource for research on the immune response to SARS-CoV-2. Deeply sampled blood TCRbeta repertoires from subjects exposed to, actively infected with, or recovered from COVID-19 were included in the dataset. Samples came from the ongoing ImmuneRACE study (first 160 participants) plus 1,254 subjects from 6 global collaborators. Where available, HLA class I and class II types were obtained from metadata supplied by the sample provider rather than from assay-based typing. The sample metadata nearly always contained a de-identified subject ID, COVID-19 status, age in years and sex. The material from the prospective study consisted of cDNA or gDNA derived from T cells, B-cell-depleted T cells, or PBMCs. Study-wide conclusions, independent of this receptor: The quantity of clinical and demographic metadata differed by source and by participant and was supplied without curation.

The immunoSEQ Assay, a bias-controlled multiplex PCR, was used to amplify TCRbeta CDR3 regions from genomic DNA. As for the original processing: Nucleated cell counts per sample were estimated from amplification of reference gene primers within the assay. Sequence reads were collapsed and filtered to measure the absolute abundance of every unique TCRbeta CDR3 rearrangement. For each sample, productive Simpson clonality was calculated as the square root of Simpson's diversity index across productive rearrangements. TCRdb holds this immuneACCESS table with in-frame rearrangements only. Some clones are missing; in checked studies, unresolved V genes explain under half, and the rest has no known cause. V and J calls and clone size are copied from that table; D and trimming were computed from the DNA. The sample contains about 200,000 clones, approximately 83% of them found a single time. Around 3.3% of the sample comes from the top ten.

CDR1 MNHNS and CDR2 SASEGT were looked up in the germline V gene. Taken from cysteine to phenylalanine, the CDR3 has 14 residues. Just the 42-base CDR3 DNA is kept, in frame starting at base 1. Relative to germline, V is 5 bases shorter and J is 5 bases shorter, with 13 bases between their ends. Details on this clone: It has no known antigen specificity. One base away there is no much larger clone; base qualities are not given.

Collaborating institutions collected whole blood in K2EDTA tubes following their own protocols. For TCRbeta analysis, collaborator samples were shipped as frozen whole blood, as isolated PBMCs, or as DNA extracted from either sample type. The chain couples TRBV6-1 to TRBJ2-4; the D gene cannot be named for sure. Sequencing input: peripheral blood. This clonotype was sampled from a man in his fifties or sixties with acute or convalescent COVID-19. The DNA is TGTGCCAGCAGTTATTCTCGACTGGAAAACATTCAGTACTTC. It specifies CASSYSRLENIQYF.